This entry lists 14 T cell receptor beta chains sequenced from one sample in a study of cytomegalovirus exposure and HLA in healthy donors. The PCR made use of 60 Vbeta and 13 Jbeta primers. TCRdb's copy holds only in-frame clones and misses some; the assay was immunoSEQ multiplex PCR. The sample yields about 140,000 clones, 75% to 80% seen once. The specimen was PBMCs. The receptors were sampled from a woman younger than 30 in good health and CMV-seropositive.

The gene calls are TRBV2 and TRBJ2-3; TRBD2 matches at 10 bases. CDR1 and CDR2 (germline): SNHLY, FYNNEI. With V trimmed by 7 bases and J by 2 bases, 6 bases remained unmatched. The CDR3 runs 15 residues. The CDR3 protein is CASNGLAETTDTQYF. The CDR3 region has the DNA TGTGCCAGCAACGGACTAGCGGAGACCACAGATACGCAGTATTTT.

This chain connects TRBV27 to TRBJ1-5; 9 bases match TRBD1. The CDR3 spans 19 residues. Trimming removed 4 bases from V and 1 base from J; junction bases left unmatched: 14. Germline lookup yields CDR1 MNHEY and CDR2 SMNVEV (reference sequence). The CDR3 DNA sequence: TGTGCCAGCAGTTCAGCCGTTTTGGGAGACAGGGGGAGCAATCAGCCCCAGCATTTT. Protein: CASSSAVLGDRGSNQPQHF.

The genes are TRBV14 and TRBJ1-4; 7 bases fit TRBD1. Germline lookup yields CDR1 SGHDN and CDR2 FVKESK. The CDR3 is 15 residues long. V was clipped by 2 bases and J by 5 bases; unmatched bases: 5. CDR3 nucleotide sequence: TGTGCCAGCAGCCAACTGGGACAGCTCAATGAAAAACTGTTTTTT. Translating gives CASSQLGQLNEKLFF.

The chain couples TRBV7-9 to TRBJ1-2, with TRBD1 identical over 12 bases. Germline V CDR1 and CDR2: SEHNR, FQNEAQ (reference sequence). V lost 3 bases and J lost 6; bases outside the gene matches: 11. This CDR3 is built from 17 residues. CDR3 DNA sequence: TGTGCCAGCAGCTTGGGGTTATCCGGGACAGGGGGCGATGGCTACACCTTC. This gives the protein CASSLGLSGTGGDGYTF.

The chain recombines TRBV6-5 with TRBJ1-6, with 7 nucleotides matching TRBD1. V dropped 0 bases and J dropped 8; count of bases not matched to a gene: 7. CDR3 length: 16 amino acids. Germline-derived CDR1 and CDR2 are MNHEY and SVGAGI. CDR3 loop: CASSYSRDRVYSPLHF. The CDR3 bases are TGTGCCAGCAGTTACTCGCGAGACAGGGTTTATTCACCCCTCCACTTT.

This chain connects TRBV10-3 to TRBJ1-5; a weak D match, TRBD1 (6 bases). With 3 bases removed from V and 3 bases from J, the gap between germline ends came to 9 bases. The CDR3 spans 14 residues. Germline CDR1 is ENHRY and CDR2 is SYGVKD. The CDR3 DNA follows: TGTGCCATCAGTGATGGACAGCACAATCAGCCCCAGCATTTT. This sequence encodes CAISDGQHNQPQHF.

The V and J genes are TRBV4-1 and TRBJ2-7; 9 bases match TRBD2. Germline loops: CDR1 MGHRA, CDR2 YSYEKL. CDR3 length equals 15 residues. V shed 3 bases and J 1 base; nucleotides not matched to a gene: 4. The DNA for the CDR3 is TGCGCCAGCAGCCACGGCGGGGGGGCATCCTACGAGCAGTACTTC. This translates into CASSHGGGASYEQYF.

The genes are TRBV6-5 and TRBJ2-7, with D maybe TRBD1 (5 bases). The CDR3 contains 16 residues. The germline V gene encodes CDR1 MNHEY and CDR2 SVGAGI. The V end lost 0 bases, the J end lost 3 bases, and 15 bases lay between the germline ends. Here the CDR3 reads CASSYSSAGFSYEQYF. CDR3 bases: TGTGCCAGCAGTTACTCTTCGGCAGGGTTCAGCTACGAGCAGTACTTC.

This chain connects TRBV13 to TRBJ2-3; 10 bases line up with TRBD2. Germline values: CDR1 PRHDT, CDR2 FYEKMQ (reference sequence). The trim removed 6 bases at V and 5 bases at J, leaving 11 bases unmatched. The CDR3 covers 16 residues. CDR3 residues: CASSSMSGGAEDTQYF. The CDR3 DNA is TGTGCCAGCAGTTCAATGAGCGGGGGGGCGGAAGATACGCAGTATTTT.

The V gene is TRBV19, the J gene TRBJ1-2; TRBD1 might be the D (5 bases). The CDR3 length is 14 residues. Looked up from germline, CDR1 is LNHDA and CDR2 is SQIVND (reference sequence). V was shortened by 6 bases and J by 3 bases, with 14 bases between the two germline ends. The CDR3 nucleotides read TGTGCCAGTAGGCTTACAGGAGTGTACTATGGCTACACCTTC. Translation: CASRLTGVYYGYTF.

This sequence joins TRBV19 and TRBJ2-5; 10 positions match TRBD2. The J call may be mistaken, given a closer DNA end match to TRBJ2-7. The CDR3 covers 16 residues. In germline, CDR1 is LNHDA, CDR2 SQIVND (reference sequence). CDR3 sequence reads: CASSLFPLAGGSEQYF. In nucleotides, the CDR3 is TGTGCCAGTAGTCTGTTCCCGTTAGCGGGGGGTTCCGAGCAGTACTTC.

This chain connects TRBV5-1 to TRBJ2-1; a possible D gene is TRBD2 (5 bases). There are 14 residues in the CDR3. In germline, CDR1 is SGHRS, CDR2 YFSETQ. Trimming removed 0 bases from V and 7 bases from J, with 11 bases in between. The CDR3 DNA sequence: TGCGCCAGCAGCTTGGGGTTGCGGGCTAATGAGCAGTTCTTC. Amino acid sequence: CASSLGLRANEQFF.

In this sample, this clone turned up once. V is TRBV9 and J is TRBJ1-6; 9 bases map to TRBD1. Germline CDR1 reads SGDLS; CDR2 reads YYNGEE. V was pared by 4 bases and J by 7 bases, with 3 bases of the junction left unmatched. The CDR3 sequence is 14 residues long. CDR3 loop: CASSQDRGNSPLHF. CDR3 sequence (DNA): TGTGCCAGCAGCCAGGACAGGGGAAATTCACCCCTCCACTTT.

In its sample, this clone was seen a few times. The chain has TRBV9 and TRBJ2-7, with 7 positions matching TRBD2. The CDR3 has 15 amino acids. Germline lookup yields CDR1 SGDLS and CDR2 YYNGEE. The trim removed 4 bases at V and 5 bases at J, leaving 12 bases unmatched. The CDR3: CASSPPGTTRNEQYF. DNA of the CDR3: TGTGCCAGCAGCCCCCCCGGGACTACCCGTAACGAGCAGTACTTC.